The next 8 T cell receptor beta chains were all read from a single sample in a study of cytomegalovirus exposure and HLA in healthy donors. Use of 60 Vbeta and 13 Jbeta primers characterized the PCR. The table came from immunoSEQ multiplex PCR; TCRdb's copy has only in-frame clones and leaves some out. The table lists about 92,000 clones, around four fifths of them singletons. The sample consisted of PBMCs. These receptors originate from a man aged 45-65 years in good health and CMV-seropositive.

The chain has TRBV18 and TRBJ2-3; the D is unclear. V lost 6 bases to trimming and J lost 0 bases, with 13 bases between them. CDR3 length: 15 residues. CDR1 is KGHSH, CDR2 LQKENI, per germline. Here the CDR3 DNA reads TGTGCCAGCTCTTACGGTGGTGCTAGCACAGATACGCAGTATTTT. Protein sequence: CASSYGGASTDTQYF.

The CDR3: CASSQGRGSSSTDTQYF. The CDR3 nucleotides are TGCGCCAGCAGCCAAGGCAGGGGCAGTTCTAGCACAGATACGCAGTATTTT. The V gene is TRBV4-1, the J gene TRBJ2-3; D is possibly TRBD1 (6 bases). V was trimmed by 1 base and J by 0 bases, leaving 14 bases between them. This CDR3 region has 17 residues. CDR1 and CDR2 (germline): MGHRA, YSYEKL.

V usage is TRBV6-5 and J usage is TRBJ1-2; 9 bases align to TRBD1. J was trimmed by 5 bases and V by 4 bases; bases with no gene match: 11. The CDR3 consists of 16 residues. Germline V CDR1 and CDR2: MNHEY, SVGAGI. This CDR3 is CASSSREGQGRYGYTF. The CDR3 DNA is TGTGCCAGCAGTTCTCGAGAGGGACAGGGTCGATATGGCTACACCTTC.

This clone was seen a few times. The V gene is TRBV6-1, the J gene TRBJ1-1; D is unclear. This CDR3 region has 12 residues. CDR1 is MNHNS and CDR2 is SASEGT in the germline V gene. V was cut by 5 bases and J by 4 bases, with 8 bases left in between. As DNA, the CDR3 is TGTGCCAGCAGTTTGGAGGTCACTGAAGCTTTCTTT. This gives the protein CASSLEVTEAFF.

The chain joins TRBV5-5 to TRBJ2-1, with 9 positions matching TRBD2. CDR3 length: 16 residues. Trimming took 1 base from V and 4 from J; bases not matched to a gene: 6. Germline CDR1 SGHKS, CDR2 YYEKEE (reference sequence). DNA for the CDR3: TGTGCCAGCAGCTTGCCGGCTAGCGGGGCTTACAATGAGCAGTTCTTC. Translated: CASSLPASGAYNEQFF.

This clone appeared once. The V call is TRBV30, the J call TRBJ2-1; D call uncertain. There are 14 residues in the CDR3. Germline CDR1 reads GTSNPN; CDR2 reads SVGIG (reference sequence). Trimming left V 2 bases short and J 9 bases short, with 17 bases between. DNA of the CDR3: TGTGCCTGGAGTTTGGCAGTCGAGGAAGTTGAGCAGTTCTTC. As protein: CAWSLAVEEVEQFF. The entire variable domain, with the rest obtained from reference TRBV30 and TRBJ2-1, is as follows: SQTIHQWPATLVQPVGSPLSLECTVEGTSNPNLYWYRQAAGRGLQLLFYSVGIGQISSEVPQNLSASRPQDRQFILSSKKLLLSDSGFYLCAWSLAVEEVEQFFGPGTRLTVL.

This chain uses TRBV15 with TRBJ2-7; TRBD1 matches 8 bases. J was trimmed by 3 bases and V by 0 bases; bases with no gene match: 4. There are 15 residues in the CDR3. Per the germline V gene, CDR1 is LNHNV and CDR2 is YYDKDF (reference sequence). The CDR3 DNA follows: TGTGCCACCAGCAGAGATCTACAGGGGGACTACGAGCAGTACTTC. Amino acid sequence: CATSRDLQGDYEQYF.

V gene TRBV15 combines with J gene TRBJ2-7, with 10 bases lining up with TRBD1. CDR3 length: 16 amino acids. The germline V gene has CDR1 LNHNV and CDR2 YYDKDF (reference sequence). Trimming cost V 5 bases and J 6 bases; bases outside gene matches: 13. The CDR3 DNA reads TGTGCCACCAGCGAGACCCGGGACAGGGGCCCGGGCGAGCAGTACTTC. Translated: CATSETRDRGPGEQYF.